The sequence of this T cell receptor (beta chain) was determined in a study of blood T cells in healthy people across ages. General study results and limits: Naive T cell percentage showed a strong correlation with TCR beta diversity. Diversity estimates drawn from one million T cells were deemed underestimates. Roughly linear declines in TCR beta diversity per million T cells occurred with age.

This CDR3 comprises 16 residues. V dropped 6 bases and J dropped 1; count of bases not matched to a gene: 7. Combining a sample-barcoded 5' primer with a J-beta primer mix, a second PCR ran for roughly 7 to 12 cycles. All samples yielded 2.5 million or more CDR3-containing paired-end reads. TCRdb ran MiXCR on the 5' RACE reads and lists one entry per CDR3 protein. The profile shows hundreds of thousands of distinct CDR3 sequences, 21% of them singletons. Concerning this clonotype: Its antigen is still unknown.

The sequence derives from a man aged 65-85 years in good health. This sequence joins TRBV12-3 or TRBV12-4 and TRBJ2-5; 11 bases align to TRBD1. Sample: blood. CDR3 DNA sequence: TGTGCCAGCAGCAGGGGACAGGGGGAATTCCAAGAGACCCAGTACTTC. Its protein product is CASSRGQGEFQETQYF.